The sequence of this TCR beta chain was determined in a study of T cells in Graves' hyperthyroidism and ophthalmopathy. Regions amplified from RNA transcripts were the TCR beta CDR3 regions. When the TCR CDR3 underwent first-round RT-PCR, the HTBI primer set was used. A single record per CDR3 protein comes from TCRdb applying MiXCR to the multiplex PCR reads. The repertoire holds about 610,000 distinct CDR3 sequences, with about a sixth as singletons. This clonotype was seen at least ten times. The CDR3 has 16 residues. Germline CDR1 and CDR2: SGHAT and FQNNGV. The V gene end was trimmed by 3 bases and the J gene end by 2 bases; junction bases not matched to a gene: 6.

This chain uses TRBV11-2 with TRBJ2-2; TRBD2 aligns across 7 bases. The source is a woman aged 40 to 49 with Graves' ophthalmopathy. Material: blood. The CDR3 DNA reads TGTGCCAGCAGCTTTACGGCTAGCGGTAACACCGGGGAGCTGTTTTTT. As protein: CASSFTASGNTGELFF.